This is a list of T cell receptor beta chains from one sample in a study of T-cell reconstitution after alpha-beta-depleted transplantation in children. TCRdb processed the PCR reads anew with MiXCR; each CDR3 protein has one entry. The repertoire consists of roughly 610,000 distinct CDR3 sequences, with about 10% occurring once and the leading ten covering about 4%. Here the sequenced sample was PBMCs from the stem cell graft donor, taken from the stem cell graft. The receptors were gathered from a human donor who donated a stem cell graft to a child with acute myeloid leukemia. Each CDR3 is given without its conserved first and last residue.

>TRBV11-2|TRBJ2-4
ASSPGPVTHLAKNIQY
>TRBV3-1|TRBJ2-1
ASSQDRGQGANEQF
>TRBV14|TRBJ2-3
ASSRRVGADTQY
>TRBV11-2|TRBJ1-1
ASSSTGTAFGTEAF
>TRBV5-1|TRBJ2-1
ASSLAWGGVYNEQF
>TRBV20-1|TRBJ2-7
SARPWGRARYEQY
>TRBV7-3|TRBJ2-1
ASSLTAAYNEQF
>TRBV11-2|TRBJ2-7
ASNRLAGPYEQY
>TRBV6-5|TRBJ2-1
ASSILASSSYNEQF
>TRBV9|TRBJ2-7
ASSKAGSTYEQY
>TRBV9|TRBJ2-7
ASSVEGLGSRQY
>TRBV20-1|TRBJ2-3
SAGGSASGSSTDTQY
>TRBV9|TRBJ2-2
ASSAEGLAGGFTGELF
>TRBV20-1|TRBJ2-4
SARDRVRGKNIQY
>TRBV28|TRBJ2-7
ASSLPGLAAYEQY
>TRBV5-1|TRBJ2-3
ASSPKLAGVSTDTQY
>TRBV12-3/TRBV12-4|TRBJ1-3
ASSLGEGAHGNTIY
>TRBV6-1|TRBJ2-4
ASSRGTGGPVIQY
>TRBV20-1|TRBJ2-3
SASRQAPSDTQY
>TRBV27|TRBJ2-7
ASSTRGRASEQY
>TRBV7-3|TRBJ2-3
ASSHLVGATDTQY
>TRBV12-3/TRBV12-4|TRBJ2-5
ASSDRDPEETQY
>TRBV20-1|TRBJ2-5
SATGGEETQY
>TRBV5-1|TRBJ2-3
ASSSLAASTDTQY
>TRBV5-5|TRBJ1-5
ASSSEVFGNQPQH
>TRBV25-1|TRBJ1-4
ASSEYRAGNEKLF
>TRBV7-2|TRBJ2-1
ASSRAGLDPYNEQF
>TRBV25-1|TRBJ2-3
ASIIPGGDTQY
>TRBV7-9|TRBJ2-2
ASSIRAANTGELF
>TRBV7-7|TRBJ2-7
ASSTTSGYEQY
>TRBV6-5|TRBJ2-7
ASGRGDEQY
>TRBV20-1|TRBJ2-1
SALFGLAGVYNEQF
>TRBV6-1|TRBJ1-1
ASSSPRLKGNTEAF
>TRBV18|TRBJ1-5
ASSPLGQGKAGNQPQH
>TRBV30|TRBJ2-1
AWSVRTSNYNEQF
>TRBV7-2|TRBJ2-3
ASSLTGRTDTQY
>TRBV18|TRBJ2-1
ASSLSGSNEQF
>TRBV5-1|TRBJ1-3
ASSLVTGTLSSGNTIY
>TRBV27|TRBJ2-2
ASSPGTGVGELF
>TRBV7-9|TRBJ2-5
ASSLLAGVWETQY
>TRBV20-1|TRBJ1-5
SARGGDSNQPQH
>TRBV29-1|TRBJ2-2
SVVGLAGTGELF
>TRBV6-1|TRBJ2-3
ASRPDPGTATDTQY
>TRBV7-2|TRBJ2-7
ASSSELRLTYEQY
>TRBV9|TRBJ2-5
ASSGTSGSGKTQY